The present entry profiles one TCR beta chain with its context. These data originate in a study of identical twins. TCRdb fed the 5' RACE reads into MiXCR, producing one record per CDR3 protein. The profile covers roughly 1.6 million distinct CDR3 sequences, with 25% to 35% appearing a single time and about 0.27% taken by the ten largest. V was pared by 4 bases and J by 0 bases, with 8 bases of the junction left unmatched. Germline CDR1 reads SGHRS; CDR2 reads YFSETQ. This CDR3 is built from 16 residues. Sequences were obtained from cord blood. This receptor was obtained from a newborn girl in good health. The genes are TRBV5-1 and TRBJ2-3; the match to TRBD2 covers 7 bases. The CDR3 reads CASSGEAGLSTDTQYF. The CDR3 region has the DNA TGCGCCAGCAGCGGGGAAGCGGGATTGAGCACAGATACGCAGTATTTT.